This record looks at one T cell receptor beta chain sequence and its context. The sample originates from a study of CD8+ T cells in alopecia areata. On the study more broadly: Treated patients swallowed 5 to 10 mg of oral tofacitinib twice daily.

Obtained from alopecia areata patients were lesional scalp punch biopsies along with peripheral blood. Germline V gene lookup returns CDR1 MNHEY and CDR2 SVGAGI. This CDR3 has 13 amino acids. V was pared by 5 bases and J by 7 bases, with 12 bases between. Reverse transcribed after extraction, RNA yielded cDNA as the sequencing template. The assay was immunoSEQ multiplex PCR, and TCRdb's table has in-frame clones only and misses some. The data contain about 190,000 clones, over 50% of them singletons. The chain joins TRBV6-5 to TRBJ1-5; D may be TRBD1 (5 bases). The source is a human donor with alopecia areata. Source: CD4+ T cells sorted from blood, taken at week 0. CDR3 DNA: TGTGCCAGCAGTACGGTCAGGGCCCAGCCCCAGCATTTT. Translating gives CASSTVRAQPQHF.